A single sample is the source of the 26 T cell receptor beta chains below, sequenced in a study of identical twins. MiXCR, applied by TCRdb to the 5' RACE reads, yields one record per CDR3 protein. The profile shows approximately 530,000 distinct CDR3 sequences, about 22% of them singletons. The data were also submitted as part of a second study, on yellow fever vaccine responses in identical twins.

The sample consisted of CD4+ T cells sorted from blood. These receptors came from a woman younger than 30 in good health.

J is TRBJ2-5 and V is TRBV5-6, with 10 bases fitting TRBD2. Germline V gives CDR1 SGHDT, CDR2 YYEEEE. J gave up 3 bases and V 2 bases, and 4 bases lay outside the gene matches. The CDR3 length is 15 residues. This CDR3 is CASSFKGLAEETQYF. The DNA for the CDR3 is TGTGCCAGCAGCTTCAAAGGACTAGCGGAAGAGACCCAGTACTTC.

This clonotype occurred many times. The chain has TRBV12-3 or TRBV12-4 and TRBJ2-3, with TRBD2 identical over 11 bases. This CDR3 has 16 amino acids. J lost 0 bases, V lost 6 bases, and 5 bases had no gene match. The chain's CDR3 is CASRASGGRSTDTQYF. The CDR3 DNA is TGTGCCAGCAGGGCTAGCGGGGGGCGAAGCACAGATACGCAGTATTTT.

This clonotype was seen a few times. V usage is TRBV15 and J usage is TRBJ2-2; D gene unclear. The CDR3 runs 14 residues. From germline, CDR1 is LNHNV and CDR2 YYDKDF (reference sequence). V was cut by 3 bases and J by 0 bases, with 5 bases left in between. CDR3 residues: CATSSQTNTGELFF. The CDR3 DNA reads TGTGCCACCAGCAGCCAGACGAACACCGGGGAGCTGTTTTTT.

Only a few counts were recorded for this clonotype. The genes are TRBV24-1 and TRBJ2-1; D call uncertain. The CDR3 is 14 residues long. In germline, CDR1 is KGHDR, CDR2 SFDVKD. Trimming stripped 5 bases from V and 6 bases from J, with 13 bases between. The CDR3 spells CATSGKGGPNEQFF. In DNA form, the CDR3 reads TGTGCCACCAGTGGCAAGGGTGGCCCCAATGAGCAGTTCTTC.

This clonotype was counted a few times. The chain recombines TRBV5-5 with TRBJ1-1; perhaps TRBD1 as D (5 bases). The CDR3 is made up of 14 amino acids. Germline values: CDR1 SGHKS, CDR2 YYEKEE (reference sequence). Trimming cost V 1 base and J 3 bases, with 10 bases left between them. The CDR3 nucleotides read TGTGCCAGCAGCTTGTTTGGGGGGGACACTGAAGCTTTCTTT. As protein: CASSLFGGDTEAFF.

V usage is TRBV3-1 and J usage is TRBJ2-1; 8 bases match TRBD2. Germline CDR1 LGHDT, CDR2 YNNKEL (reference sequence). The CDR3 contains 16 residues. Trimming took 4 bases from V and 5 from J; bases not matched to a gene: 10. CDR3 sequence reads: CASSPIGKRGNNEQFF. DNA for the CDR3: TGTGCCAGCAGCCCAATAGGGAAGCGGGGGAACAATGAGCAGTTCTTC.

The chain is built from TRBV29-1 and TRBJ2-7; 7 nucleotides match TRBD2. The CDR3 runs 15 residues. The germline V gene encodes CDR1 SQVTM and CDR2 ANQGSEA. V was clipped by 2 bases and J by 3 bases; unmatched bases: 10. In nucleotides, the CDR3 is TGCAGCGTTGAAACCCGGGGTAGCGGGTACTACGAGCAGTACTTC. Encoded protein: CSVETRGSGYYEQYF.

The chain joins TRBV28 to TRBJ2-7; weak D call: TRBD1 (6 bases). CDR1 and CDR2 (germline): MDHEN, SYDVKM. The V gene lost 5 bases and the J gene lost 0 bases, with 14 bases spanning the gap. There are 15 residues in the CDR3. DNA for the CDR3: TGTGCCAGCAGTCCCGCGGACAGCAGCTCCTACGAGCAGTACTTC. Its translation: CASSPADSSSYEQYF.

This clonotype is a singleton in its sample. The rearrangement links TRBV20-1 to TRBJ2-1, with 12 bases that match TRBD2. CDR3 length equals 14 residues. After removal of 6 bases from V and 8 bases from J, the junction contained 8 bases not matched to a gene. Looked up from germline, CDR1 is DFQATT and CDR2 is SNEGSKA (reference sequence). CDR3 coding DNA: TGCAGTGCCCGACCGACTAGCGGGAGCTATGAGCAGTTCTTC. Its protein product is CSARPTSGSYEQFF.

This chain joins TRBV28 and TRBJ2-5; TRBD2 matches 14 bases. Germline lookup yields CDR1 MDHEN and CDR2 SYDVKM. This CDR3 spans 17 amino acids. With 7 bases clipped from V and 5 bases from J, the junction kept 12 bases outside the gene matches. CDR3 sequence: CASTRLTSGRGWETQYF. The CDR3, as DNA: TGTGCCAGCACGCGGTTGACTAGCGGGAGGGGCTGGGAGACCCAGTACTTC.

Here the CDR3 DNA reads TGCAGTGCTAGACGCAGGCAGGAGTACGAGCAGTACGTC. It translates to CSARRRQEYEQYV. This chain links TRBV20-1 with TRBJ2-7; no reliable D call. In germline, CDR1 is DFQATT, CDR2 SNEGSKA (reference sequence). The germline V and J ends were trimmed by 2 bases and 4 bases, with 12 bases remaining between them. The CDR3 covers 13 residues.

V is TRBV5-6 and J is TRBJ2-7, with TRBD1 identical over 10 bases. Germline trimming cut 4 bases from V and 4 bases from J; bases unmatched to any gene: 8. Germline CDR1 is SGHDT and CDR2 is YYEEEE. The CDR3 loop spans 15 amino acids. CDR3 region: CASSPGWDRGYEQYF. CDR3 DNA sequence: TGTGCCAGCAGCCCCGGTTGGGACAGGGGATACGAGCAGTACTTC. Based on the CDR3 plus reference TRBV5-6 and TRBJ2-7, the full variable domain is DAGVTQSPTHLIKTRGQQVTLRCSPKSGHDTVSWYQQALGQGPQFIFQYYEEEERQRGNFPDRFSGHQFPNYSSELNVNALLLGDSALYLCASSPGWDRGYEQYFGPGTRLTVT.

This clonotype was counted a few times. The V call is TRBV7-8, the J call TRBJ2-3; D gene ambiguous. The V gene's germline CDR1 is SGHVS and CDR2 FQNEAQ. The CDR3 totals 15 residues. V shed 4 bases and J shed 7 bases, with 18 bases lying between them. The CDR3 protein is CASSSRSRSSHTQYF. CDR3 sequence (DNA): TGTGCCAGCAGCTCCCGTTCCCGGAGCTCCCATACGCAGTATTTT.

The V and J genes are TRBV7-9 and TRBJ2-5, with D possibly called TRBD1 or TRBD2 (5 bases each). CDR1 is SEHNR, CDR2 FQNEAQ, per germline (reference sequence). Trimming took 5 bases from V and 0 from J, leaving 19 bases between them. This CDR3 contains 17 residues. The CDR3 region is CASSQRGAGEYQETQYF. CDR3 in DNA: TGTGCCAGCAGCCAGAGAGGGGCAGGAGAGTACCAAGAGACCCAGTACTTC.

This clonotype was detected only a few times. V is TRBV12-3 or TRBV12-4 and J is TRBJ2-1, with 9 bases lining up with TRBD1. The V and J ends lost 6 bases and 2 bases, in that order; junction bases with no gene match: 5. The CDR3 is 15 residues long. The CDR3 DNA sequence: TGTGCCAGCAGCTACACAGGGGGCGCCTACAATGAGCAGTTCTTC. This gives the protein CASSYTGGAYNEQFF.

The chain carries TRBV11-2 and TRBJ2-2; D remains ambiguous. Germline-derived CDR1 and CDR2 are SGHAT and FQNNGV. The CDR3 has 15 amino acids. Trimming took off 1 base at V and 7 bases at J, with 13 bases between the two ends. CDR3 DNA: TGTGCCAGCAGCTTAGTCCGCTCCCGAGGCGGGGAGCTGTTTTTT. Translation: CASSLVRSRGGELFF. Full variable domain (remainder filled in from reference TRBV11-2 and TRBJ2-2): EAGVAQSPRYKIIEKRQSVAFWCNPISGHATLYWYQQILGQGPKLLIQFQNNGVVDDSQLPKDRFSAERLKGVDSTLKIQPAKLEDSAVYLCASSLVRSRGGELFFGEGSRLTVL.

This clonotype was recorded many times. The chain has TRBV5-1 and TRBJ1-4, with D hard to call. From germline, CDR1 is SGHRS and CDR2 YFSETQ. The CDR3 has 13 residues. Trimming stripped 1 base from V and 6 bases from J, with 7 bases between. For the CDR3, the DNA is TGCGCCAGCAGCTTGTATGTGGATGAAAAACTGTTTTTT. Amino acids: CASSLYVDEKLFF.

This clonotype showed up just a few times. V is TRBV4-2 and J is TRBJ2-1; 8 positions match TRBD2. CDR3 length: 16 amino acids. The germline V gene encodes CDR1 LGHNA and CDR2 YNFKEQ. The junction had 10 bases not matched to a gene; V was cut back by 2 bases and J by 7 bases. CDR3 sequence reads: CASSQTPGTSFNEQFF. CDR3 in DNA: TGTGCCAGCAGCCAAACTCCCGGGACTAGTTTTAATGAGCAGTTCTTC.

This chain uses TRBV9 with TRBJ2-3, with D possibly being TRBD2 (6 bases). Germline assignment: CDR1 SGDLS and CDR2 YYNGEE. This CDR3 has 16 residues. With 3 bases removed from V and 2 bases from J, the gap between germline ends came to 16 bases. CDR3 residues: CASSAGGDFFTDTQYF. CDR3 bases: TGTGCCAGCAGCGCCGGTGGGGACTTCTTCACAGATACGCAGTATTTT. Filled out from reference TRBV9 and TRBJ2-3, the complete variable domain reads DSGVTQTPKHLITATGQRVTLRCSPRSGDLSVYWYQQSLDQGLQFLIQYYNGEERAKGNILERFSAQQFPDLHSELNLSSLELGDSALYFCASSAGGDFFTDTQYFGPGTRLTVL.

This clonotype was counted between two and nine times. The rearrangement uses TRBV20-1 and TRBJ2-7; TRBD1 or TRBD2 may be the D gene (6 bases each). Germline lookup yields CDR1 DFQATT and CDR2 SNEGSKA (reference sequence). This CDR3 region has 14 residues. V was clipped by 7 bases and J by 2 bases, with 18 bases between them. This CDR3 reads CSVLKGGGTYEQYV. CDR3 bases: TGCAGTGTTCTAAAGGGGGGCGGGACCTACGAGCAGTACGTC.

In this sample, this clonotype turned up a few times. The chain joins TRBV4-1 to TRBJ2-2; TRBD2 matches 8 bases. Trimming took 0 bases from V and 8 from J; bases not matched to a gene: 2. Germline V gene sequence: CDR1 MGHRA, CDR2 YSYEKL. The CDR3 has 14 amino acids. CDR3 region: CASSQEASGGELFF. For the CDR3, the DNA is TGCGCCAGCAGCCAAGAAGCTAGCGGGGGGGAGCTGTTTTTT.

CDR3 in amino acids: CSASPGGTEKLFF. DNA of the CDR3: TGCAGTGCTAGCCCAGGGGGGACTGAAAAACTGTTTTTT. The chain carries TRBV20-1 and TRBJ1-4; 7 positions match TRBD1. Germline lookup yields CDR1 DFQATT and CDR2 SNEGSKA (reference sequence). Trimming cost V 3 bases and J 7 bases; bases outside gene matches: 5. The CDR3 is 13 residues long.

The V gene is TRBV6-5, the J gene TRBJ1-2, with 8 positions matching TRBD1. The junction had 4 bases not matched to a gene; V was cut back by 0 bases and J by 4 bases. This CDR3 has 15 amino acids. Germline values: CDR1 MNHEY, CDR2 SVGAGI. CDR3 region: CASSYSAGGGYGYTF. In DNA, the CDR3 is TGTGCCAGCAGTTACTCGGCAGGGGGCGGCTATGGCTACACCTTC.

This chain uses TRBV7-9 with TRBJ2-2; possible D gene TRBD1, 5 bases. The germline V and J ends were trimmed by 3 bases and 0 bases, with 11 bases remaining between them. Germline V gene lookup returns CDR1 SEHNR and CDR2 FQNEAQ (reference sequence). The CDR3 contains 16 residues. CDR3: CASSFVGASNTGELFF. CDR3 bases: TGTGCCAGCAGCTTTGTTGGGGCCTCGAACACCGGGGAGCTGTTTTTT.

The V call is TRBV20-1, the J call TRBJ2-3, with D hard to call. In germline, CDR1 is DFQATT, CDR2 SNEGSKA (reference sequence). CDR3 length equals 17 residues. With 1 base removed from V and 0 bases from J, the gap between germline ends came to 17 bases. The CDR3 here is CSARGASWTSSTDTQYF. The CDR3 DNA follows: TGCAGTGCTAGAGGGGCTAGTTGGACCTCTAGCACAGATACGCAGTATTTT.

This clonotype turned up a few times. The V gene is TRBV29-1, the J gene TRBJ2-1, with D uncertain. The CDR3 spans 11 residues. The germline CDR1 and CDR2 sequences are SQVTM and ANQGSEA. The V gene lost 4 bases and the J gene lost 7 bases, with 8 bases spanning the gap. The CDR3 is CSVGSGNEQFF. The CDR3 DNA reads TGCAGCGTTGGTTCCGGAAATGAGCAGTTCTTC.